One and the same sample provided the 10 T cell receptor beta chains below, sequenced in a study of control samples from healthy donors and cancer patients (dated by TCRdb to the early 2020s). Library construction relied on the immunoSEQ multiplex PCR assay. In its TCRdb copy, this immuneACCESS table keeps in-frame sequences only and misses some clones. Where compared with another copy, unresolved V genes explain less than half of these, and the others have no known cause. Within this sample are hundreds of thousands of clones, with approximately 92% of them counted one time only. Around 6.5% of the sample is taken by the ten largest. Sequencing was carried out using PBMCs. These receptors were taken from a man aged 35 to 55 with head and neck cancer.

This chain joins TRBV6-5 and TRBJ1-4, with a tentative D call TRBD1 (5 bases). Germline V lookup: CDR1 MNHEY, CDR2 SVGAGI. V was clipped by 10 bases and J by 8 bases, with 23 bases between them. CDR3 size: 15 residues. The CDR3, as DNA: TGTGCCACCTCTAACCCGGGACCCCCTTCGGAAAAACTGTTTTTT. Translated, it gives CATSNPGPPSEKLFF.

This clone occurred a few times. The chain combines TRBV19 with TRBJ1-2; D remains unclear. Deletions cut 4 bases from V and 2 bases from J, with 11 bases between. CDR1 and CDR2 (germline): LNHDA, SQIVND (reference sequence). The length of the CDR3 is 14 residues. This CDR3 reads CASSTSQGNYGYTF. DNA for the CDR3: TGTGCCAGTAGTACCTCTCAAGGCAACTATGGCTACACCTTC.

As to this clone: Other DNA sequences in the sample encode the same CDR3. V usage is TRBV18 and J usage is TRBJ1-2; a weak D match, TRBD1 (6 bases). The CDR3 is made up of 14 amino acids. From germline, CDR1 is KGHSH and CDR2 LQKENI. The V gene lost 2 bases and the J gene lost 2 bases, with 9 bases spanning the gap. The CDR3 DNA follows: TGTGCCAGCTCACCAGGCAGGGGAAACTATGGCTACACCTTC. Translation: CASSPGRGNYGYTF.

The chain joins TRBV9 to TRBJ1-6; D may be TRBD1 (6 bases). The CDR3 extends over 13 amino acids. Trimming shortened V by 6 bases and J by 4 bases, and 8 bases separated the two germline ends. The germline V gene has CDR1 SGDLS and CDR2 YYNGEE. This CDR3 is CASTQGYNSPLHF. The DNA for the CDR3 is TGTGCCAGCACCCAGGGGTATAATTCACCCCTCCACTTT.

This clone was seen only once. V is TRBV19 and J is TRBJ2-5; a weak D match, TRBD2 (5 bases). The CDR3 totals 14 residues. Germline lookup yields CDR1 LNHDA and CDR2 SQIVND (reference sequence). V lost 3 bases and J lost 5, with 13 bases in between. CDR3 protein: CASSISGFLETQYF. CDR3 coding DNA: TGTGCCAGTAGTATTTCGGGGTTTCTGGAGACCCAGTACTTC.

The J gene is TRBJ1-1, the V gene TRBV4-1; TRBD1 aligns across 8 bases. Trimming removed 4 bases from V and 1 base from J; junction bases left unmatched: 5. Germline assignment: CDR1 MGHRA and CDR2 YSYEKL. The CDR3 has 15 residues. Here the CDR3 reads CASSRSTGENTEAFF. The CDR3 DNA reads as TGCGCCAGCAGCCGCTCGACAGGGGAGAACACTGAAGCTTTCTTT.

The chain is built from TRBV7-3 and TRBJ2-1, with D possibly TRBD2 on 6 matching bases. Between the trimmed V and J ends, which lost 2 bases and 7 bases, there was a span of 18 bases. Germline V gives CDR1 SGHTA, CDR2 FQGTGA. The CDR3 is 16 amino acids. CDR3: CASSLGPSLEGNEQFF. Here the CDR3 DNA reads TGTGCCAGCAGCTTAGGCCCTTCCTTGGAGGGGAATGAGCAGTTCTTC.

About this clone: Other nucleotide sequences from this sample produce the same CDR3. The chain recombines TRBV5-1 with TRBJ2-5; D possibly corresponds to TRBD2 (5 bases). The V gene's germline CDR1 is SGHRS and CDR2 YFSETQ. Trimming took off 4 bases at V and 2 bases at J, with 9 bases between the two ends. The CDR3 spans 13 residues. CDR3: CASSLGLQETQYF. DNA of the CDR3: TGCGCCAGCAGCCTCGGACTGCAAGAGACCCAGTACTTC.

The V and J genes are TRBV6-4 and TRBJ1-3; tentatively, D is TRBD1 (6 bases). The germline V gene has CDR1 MRHNA and CDR2 SNTAGT. The CDR3 runs to 16 residues. Deletions cut 4 bases from V and 2 bases from J, with 15 bases between. The CDR3 region has the DNA TGTGCCAGCAGTGCCAGGGGCTACTTCCCTGGAAACACCATATATTTT. It codes for CASSARGYFPGNTIYF.

J is TRBJ2-2 and V is TRBV4-2, with TRBD1 matching 7 bases. The CDR3 is 17 amino acids. The J segment lost 4 bases and the V segment lost 1 base, leaving 9 bases of the junction unmatched. Germline-derived CDR1 and CDR2 are LGHNA and YNFKEQ. The DNA of the CDR3 is TGTGCCAGCAGCCAAGGTGCGCGGACAGGAAGCACCGGGGAGCTGTTTTTT. Translation gives CASSQGARTGSTGELFF.